Each of the 9 T cell receptor beta chains below was sequenced from the same sample in a study of CD8 T cells in Susac syndrome. RNA amounts of about 0.45 to 1 ug underwent reverse transcription with random hexamers. TCRdb re-analysed the immunoSEQ multiplex PCR reads in MiXCR, keeping a single row per CDR3 protein. This table holds a few hundred thousand distinct CDR3 sequences, roughly 94% found once. Sequencing used CD4+ T cells from PBMCs. The source is a human donor with multiple sclerosis.

V is TRBV29-1 and J is TRBJ1-2, with D tentatively TRBD1 (5 bases). The germline V and J ends were trimmed by 6 bases and 3 bases, with 11 bases remaining between them. The CDR3 is made up of 12 amino acids. The germline CDR1 and CDR2 sequences are SQVTM and ANQGSEA. This chain's CDR3 is CSVRDEHYGYTF. The CDR3, as DNA: TGCAGCGTCCGGGACGAGCACTATGGCTACACCTTC.

This clonotype was found once. The chain couples TRBV4-2 to TRBJ2-3; D is undetermined. Germline loops: CDR1 LGHNA, CDR2 YNFKEQ. The CDR3 extends over 15 amino acids. V lost 0 bases and J lost 1, with 8 bases in between. The CDR3 loop is CASSQDARGTDTQYF. The CDR3 coding sequence is TGTGCCAGCAGCCAAGACGCCCGCGGCACAGATACGCAGTATTTT.

The chain couples TRBV4-2 to TRBJ2-6; no definite D call. The CDR3 is 14 residues long. From germline, CDR1 is LGHNA and CDR2 YNFKEQ. The V gene lost 3 bases and the J gene lost 0 bases, with 3 bases spanning the gap. CDR3 coding DNA: TGTGCCAGCAGCCAGGACTCTGGGGCCAACGTCCTGACTTTC. Encoded protein: CASSQDSGANVLTF.

This clonotype appeared once. The J gene is TRBJ2-3, the V gene TRBV20-1, with D possibly being TRBD2 (5 bases). Germline CDR1 DFQATT, CDR2 SNEGSKA (reference sequence). The CDR3 consists of 13 residues. The CDR3 is CSKEDSRADTQYF. CDR3 nucleotide sequence: TGCAGCAAAGAGGACTCGAGAGCGGATACGCAGTATTTT.

V usage is TRBV7-6 and J usage is TRBJ1-5; D not resolved. Germline values: CDR1 SGHVS, CDR2 FNYEAQ. The CDR3 is made up of 15 amino acids. The V and J ends lost 5 bases and 3 bases respectively, with 14 bases between them. The CDR3 DNA sequence: TGTGCCAGCAGCCCCCCGGAGTTCTTCAATCAGCCCCAGCATTTT. This translates into CASSPPEFFNQPQHF. Using reference TRBV7-6 and TRBJ1-5 for the parts outside the CDR3, the full variable domain is GAGVSQSPRYKVTKRGQDVALRCDPISGHVSLYWYRQALGQGPEFLTYFNYEAQQDKSGLPNDRFSAERPEGSISTLTIQRTEQRDSAMYRCASSPPEFFNQPQHFGDGTRLSIL.

The gene calls are TRBV3-1 and TRBJ1-1; D is undetermined. Trimming left V 2 bases short and J 1 base short, with 17 bases between. The CDR3 consists of 17 residues. Germline loops: CDR1 LGHDT, CDR2 YNNKEL (reference sequence). CDR3 sequence reads: CASSQPPSFGGNTEAFF. CDR3 in DNA: TGTGCCAGCAGCCAACCCCCCTCGTTCGGAGGGAACACTGAAGCTTTCTTT.

The J gene is TRBJ2-7, the V gene TRBV5-1, with D perhaps TRBD1 or TRBD2 (6 bases each). This CDR3 is built from 14 residues. CDR1 and CDR2 (germline): SGHRS, YFSETQ. The CDR3 DNA sequence: TGCGCCAGCAGCTTGGGTGGTCCCGGGGGCGAGCATTACGTC. Its translation: CASSLGGPGGEHYV.

The gene calls are TRBV9 and TRBJ1-3; the D gene is possibly TRBD1 (5 bases). Trimming shortened V by 0 bases and J by 0 bases, and 16 bases separated the two germline ends. Germline assignment: CDR1 SGDLS and CDR2 YYNGEE. The length of the CDR3 is 18 residues. CDR3 bases: TGTGCCAGCAGCGTAGGGCAAACAGGTGATAGCTCTGGAAACACCATATATTTT. It specifies CASSVGQTGDSSGNTIYF.

On this clonotype itself: At one end, the junction sequence differs from germline, possibly due to a read error. The chain couples TRBV29-1 to TRBJ1-5; D is perhaps TRBD1 (5 bases). This CDR3 is built from 13 residues. Germline V CDR1 and CDR2: SQVTM, ANQGSEA. The CDR3 spells CSVGPSEGQPQQF. CDR3 in DNA: TGCAGCGTGGGACCCTCCGAGGGCCAGCCCCAGCAATTT.